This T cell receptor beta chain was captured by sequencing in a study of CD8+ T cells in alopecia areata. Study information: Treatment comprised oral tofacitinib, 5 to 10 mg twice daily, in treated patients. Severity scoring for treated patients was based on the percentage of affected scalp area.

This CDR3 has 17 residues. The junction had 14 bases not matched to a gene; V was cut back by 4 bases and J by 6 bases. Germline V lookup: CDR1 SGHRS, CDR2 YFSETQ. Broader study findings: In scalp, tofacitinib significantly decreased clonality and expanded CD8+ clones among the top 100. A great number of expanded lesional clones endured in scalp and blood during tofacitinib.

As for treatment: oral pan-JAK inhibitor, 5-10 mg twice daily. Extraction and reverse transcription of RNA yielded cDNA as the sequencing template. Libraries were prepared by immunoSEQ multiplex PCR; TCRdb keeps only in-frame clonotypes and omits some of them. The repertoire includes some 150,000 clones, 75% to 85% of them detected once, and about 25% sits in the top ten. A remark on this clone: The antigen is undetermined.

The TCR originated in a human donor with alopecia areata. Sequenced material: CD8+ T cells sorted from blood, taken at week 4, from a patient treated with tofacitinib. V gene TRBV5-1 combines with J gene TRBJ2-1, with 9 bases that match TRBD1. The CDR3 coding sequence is TGCGCCAGCAGCGCCCGGACAGGGGAAGTAGGTATCAATGAGCAGTTCTTC. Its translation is CASSARTGEVGINEQFF. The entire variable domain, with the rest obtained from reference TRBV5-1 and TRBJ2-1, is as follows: KAGVTQTPRYLIKTRGQQVTLSCSPISGHRSVSWYQQTPGQGLQFLFEYFSETQRNKGNFPGRFSGRQFSNSRSEMNVSTLELGDSALYLCASSARTGEVGINEQFFGPGTRLTVL.